This T cell receptor (beta chain) was obtained from a study of blood T cell repertoires in COVID-19. Study in general: Sites across the United States, Italy and Spain contributed samples from acute and convalescent COVID-19. PBMCs, B-cell-depleted T cells, or T cells provided the cDNA or gDNA that made up the material.

The count of this clone is one. The CDR3 is 13 amino acids. The junction had 2 bases not matched to a gene; V was cut back by 6 bases and J by 4 bases. Authors' methods: For nucleated cells, counts were estimated from reference gene primer amplification. The assay was immunoSEQ multiplex PCR, and TCRdb's table has in-frame clones only and misses some. V and J calls and clone size are copied from that table; D and trimming were computed from the DNA. There are some 200,000 clones in the sample; approximately 80% occur only once, and 4% to 6% lies in the top ten. Sequenced material: peripheral blood. The chain recombines TRBV12-3 or TRBV12-4 with TRBJ2-5; 10 nucleotides agree with TRBD2. This receptor was taken from a woman aged 55-70 years who had recovered from COVID-19. The CDR3 is CASRSGGAETQYF. The CDR3 nucleotides read TGTGCCAGCAGAAGCGGGGGGGCAGAGACCCAGTACTTC.